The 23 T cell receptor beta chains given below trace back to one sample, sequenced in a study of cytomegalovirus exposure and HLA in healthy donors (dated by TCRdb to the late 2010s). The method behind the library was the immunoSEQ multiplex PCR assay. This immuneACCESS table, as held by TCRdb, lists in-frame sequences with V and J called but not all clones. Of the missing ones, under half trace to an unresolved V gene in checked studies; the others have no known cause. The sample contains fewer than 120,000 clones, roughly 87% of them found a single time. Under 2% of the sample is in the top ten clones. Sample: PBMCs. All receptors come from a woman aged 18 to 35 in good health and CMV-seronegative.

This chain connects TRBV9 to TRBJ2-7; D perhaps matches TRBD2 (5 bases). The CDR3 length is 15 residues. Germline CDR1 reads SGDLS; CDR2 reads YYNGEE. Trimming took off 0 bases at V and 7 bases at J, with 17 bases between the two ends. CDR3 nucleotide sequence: TGTGCCAGCAGCGTAGTGGAGGACCCGTATCAAGAGCAGTACTTC. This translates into CASSVVEDPYQEQYF. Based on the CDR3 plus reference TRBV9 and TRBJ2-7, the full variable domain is DSGVTQTPKHLITATGQRVTLRCSPRSGDLSVYWYQQSLDQGLQFLIQYYNGEERAKGNILERFSAQQFPDLHSELNLSSLELGDSALYFCASSVVEDPYQEQYFGPGTRLTVT.

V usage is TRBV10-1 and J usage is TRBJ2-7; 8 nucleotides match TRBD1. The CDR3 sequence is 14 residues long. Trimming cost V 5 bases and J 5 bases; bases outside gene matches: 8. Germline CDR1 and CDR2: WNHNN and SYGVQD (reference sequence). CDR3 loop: CASSPGGLSHEQYF. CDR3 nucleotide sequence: TGCGCCAGCAGTCCAGGGGGCCTAAGCCACGAGCAGTACTTC.

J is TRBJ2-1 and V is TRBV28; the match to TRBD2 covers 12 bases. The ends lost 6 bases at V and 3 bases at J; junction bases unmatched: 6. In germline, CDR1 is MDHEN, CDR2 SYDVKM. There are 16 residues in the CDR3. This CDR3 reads CASSPPLAGGYNEQFF. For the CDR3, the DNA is TGTGCCAGCAGCCCCCCACTAGCGGGAGGCTACAATGAGCAGTTCTTC.

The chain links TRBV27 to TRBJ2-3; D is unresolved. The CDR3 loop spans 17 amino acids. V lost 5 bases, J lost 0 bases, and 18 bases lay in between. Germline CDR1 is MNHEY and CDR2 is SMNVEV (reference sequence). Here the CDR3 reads CASSLLPPPSSTDTQYF. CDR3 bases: TGTGCCAGCAGTCTCCTACCCCCGCCGTCGAGCACAGATACGCAGTATTTT.

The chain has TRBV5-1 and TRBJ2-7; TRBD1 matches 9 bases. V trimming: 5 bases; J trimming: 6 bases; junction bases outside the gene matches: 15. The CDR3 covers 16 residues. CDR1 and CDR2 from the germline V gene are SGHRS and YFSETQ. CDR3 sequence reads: CASRLYPGQGRLEQYF. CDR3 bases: TGCGCCAGCAGACTCTATCCGGGACAGGGACGGCTCGAGCAGTACTTC.

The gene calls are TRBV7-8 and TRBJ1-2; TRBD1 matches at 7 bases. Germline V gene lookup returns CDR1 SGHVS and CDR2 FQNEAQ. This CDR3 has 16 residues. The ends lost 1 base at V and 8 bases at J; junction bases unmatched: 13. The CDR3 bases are TGTGCCAGCAGCTTAGGGGGGACAGTCATCAACTTGGGCTACACCTTC. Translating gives CASSLGGTVINLGYTF.

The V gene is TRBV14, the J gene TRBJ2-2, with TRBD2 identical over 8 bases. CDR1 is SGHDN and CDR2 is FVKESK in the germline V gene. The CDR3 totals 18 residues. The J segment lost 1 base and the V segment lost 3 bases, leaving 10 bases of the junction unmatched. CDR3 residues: CASSQEALAGWNTGELFF. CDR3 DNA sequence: TGTGCCAGCAGCCAGGAAGCCTTAGCGGGGTGGAACACCGGGGAGCTGTTTTTT.

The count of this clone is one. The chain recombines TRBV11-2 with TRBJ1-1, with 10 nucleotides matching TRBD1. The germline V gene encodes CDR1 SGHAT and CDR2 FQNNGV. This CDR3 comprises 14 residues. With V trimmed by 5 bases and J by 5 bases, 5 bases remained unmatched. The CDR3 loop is CASSTGQGGTEAFF. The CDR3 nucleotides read TGTGCCAGCAGCACAGGACAGGGGGGAACTGAAGCTTTCTTT.

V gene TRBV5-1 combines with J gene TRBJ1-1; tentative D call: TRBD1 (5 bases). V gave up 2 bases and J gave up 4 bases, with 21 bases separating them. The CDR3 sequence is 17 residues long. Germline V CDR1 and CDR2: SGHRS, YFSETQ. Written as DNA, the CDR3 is TGCGCCAGCAGCTTTGAACCGATCGAGGTTAGGGGCACTGAAGCTTTCTTT. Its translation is CASSFEPIEVRGTEAFF.

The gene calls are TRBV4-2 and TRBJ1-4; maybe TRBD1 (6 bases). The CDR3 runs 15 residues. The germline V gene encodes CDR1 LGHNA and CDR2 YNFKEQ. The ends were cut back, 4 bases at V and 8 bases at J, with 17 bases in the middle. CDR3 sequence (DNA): TGTGCCAGCAGCCCTAGGTCAGGGGCCGGCGAAAAACTGTTTTTT. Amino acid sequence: CASSPRSGAGEKLFF.

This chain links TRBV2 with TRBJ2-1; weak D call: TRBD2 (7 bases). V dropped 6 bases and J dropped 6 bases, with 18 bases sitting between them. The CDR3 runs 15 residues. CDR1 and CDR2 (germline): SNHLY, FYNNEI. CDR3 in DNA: TGTGCCAGCAGCCCGGGGGGCGGGAGCTCCAATGAGCAGTTCTTC. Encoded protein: CASSPGGGSSNEQFF.

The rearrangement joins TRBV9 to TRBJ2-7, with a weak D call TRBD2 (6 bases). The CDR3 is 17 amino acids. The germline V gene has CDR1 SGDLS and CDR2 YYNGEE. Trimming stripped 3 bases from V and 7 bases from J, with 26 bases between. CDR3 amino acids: CASSALGSRPIGGEQYF. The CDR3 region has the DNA TGTGCCAGCAGCGCCCTCGGGAGCAGGCCAATCGGAGGAGAGCAGTACTTC. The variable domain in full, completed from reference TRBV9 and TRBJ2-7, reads DSGVTQTPKHLITATGQRVTLRCSPRSGDLSVYWYQQSLDQGLQFLIQYYNGEERAKGNILERFSAQQFPDLHSELNLSSLELGDSALYFCASSALGSRPIGGEQYFGPGTRLTVT.

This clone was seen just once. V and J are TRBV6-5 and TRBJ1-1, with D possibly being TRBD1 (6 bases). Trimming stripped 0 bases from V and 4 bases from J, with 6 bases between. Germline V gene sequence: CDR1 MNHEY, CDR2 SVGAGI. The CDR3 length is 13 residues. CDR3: CASSYSGGTEAFF. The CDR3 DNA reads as TGTGCCAGCAGTTACTCAGGGGGCACTGAAGCTTTCTTT.

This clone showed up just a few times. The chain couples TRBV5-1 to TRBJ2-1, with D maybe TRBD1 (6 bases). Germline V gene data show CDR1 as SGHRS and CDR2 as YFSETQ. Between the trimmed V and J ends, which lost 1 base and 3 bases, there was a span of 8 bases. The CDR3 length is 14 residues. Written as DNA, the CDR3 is TGCGCCAGCAGCTTGACAGGGAACTACAATGAGCAGTTCTTC. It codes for CASSLTGNYNEQFF. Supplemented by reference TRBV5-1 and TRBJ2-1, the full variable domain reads KAGVTQTPRYLIKTRGQQVTLSCSPISGHRSVSWYQQTPGQGLQFLFEYFSETQRNKGNFPGRFSGRQFSNSRSEMNVSTLELGDSALYLCASSLTGNYNEQFFGPGTRLTVL.

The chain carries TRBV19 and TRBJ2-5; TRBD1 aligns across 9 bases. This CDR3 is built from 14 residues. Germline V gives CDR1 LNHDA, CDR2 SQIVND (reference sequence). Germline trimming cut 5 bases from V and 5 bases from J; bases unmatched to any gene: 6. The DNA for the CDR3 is TGTGCCAGTAGTCCACGACAGGGGGGGGAGACCCAGTACTTC. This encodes CASSPRQGGETQYF.

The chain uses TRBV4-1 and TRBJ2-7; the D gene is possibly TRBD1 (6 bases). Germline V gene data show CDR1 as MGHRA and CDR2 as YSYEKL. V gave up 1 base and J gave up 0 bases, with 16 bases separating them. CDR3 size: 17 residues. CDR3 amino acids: CASSQAFSRDISYEQYF. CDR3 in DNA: TGCGCCAGCAGCCAAGCTTTCTCCCGGGACATCTCCTACGAGCAGTACTTC.

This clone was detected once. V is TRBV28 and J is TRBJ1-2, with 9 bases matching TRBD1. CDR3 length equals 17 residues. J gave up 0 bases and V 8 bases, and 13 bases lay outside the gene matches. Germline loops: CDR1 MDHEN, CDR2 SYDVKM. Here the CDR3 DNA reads TGTGCCAGCGGAGACCCCGGACAGGGGCTGACTAACTATGGCTACACCTTC. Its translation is CASGDPGQGLTNYGYTF.

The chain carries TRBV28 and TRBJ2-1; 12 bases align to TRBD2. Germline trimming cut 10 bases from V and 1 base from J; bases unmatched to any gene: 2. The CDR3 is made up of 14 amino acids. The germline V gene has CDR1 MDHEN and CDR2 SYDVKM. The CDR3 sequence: CATGTSGSYNEQFF. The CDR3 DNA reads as TGTGCCACCGGGACTAGCGGGTCCTACAATGAGCAGTTCTTC.

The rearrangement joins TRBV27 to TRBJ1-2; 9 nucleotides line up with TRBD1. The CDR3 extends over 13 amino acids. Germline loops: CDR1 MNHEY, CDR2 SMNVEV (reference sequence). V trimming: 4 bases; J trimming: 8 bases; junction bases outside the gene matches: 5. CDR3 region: CASSYGTGRGYTF. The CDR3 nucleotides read TGTGCCAGCAGTTATGGGACAGGGCGAGGCTACACCTTC.

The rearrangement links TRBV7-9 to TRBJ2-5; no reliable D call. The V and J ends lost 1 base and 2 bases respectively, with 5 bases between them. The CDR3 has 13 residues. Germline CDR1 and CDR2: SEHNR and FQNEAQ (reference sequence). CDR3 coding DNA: TGTGCCAGCAGCTTAGGCGTTCAAGAGACCCAGTACTTC. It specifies CASSLGVQETQYF. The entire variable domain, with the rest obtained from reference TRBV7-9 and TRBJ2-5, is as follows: DTGVSQNPRHKITKRGQNVTFRCDPISEHNRLYWYRQTLGQGPEFLTYFQNEAQLEKSRLLSDRFSAERPKGSFSTLEIQRTEQGDSAMYLCASSLGVQETQYFGPGTRLLVL.

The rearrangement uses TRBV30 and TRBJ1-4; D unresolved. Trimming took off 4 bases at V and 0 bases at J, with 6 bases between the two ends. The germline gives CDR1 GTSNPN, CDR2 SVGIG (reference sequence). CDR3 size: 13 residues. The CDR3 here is CAWNKATNEKLFF. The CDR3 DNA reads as TGTGCCTGGAACAAAGCAACTAATGAAAAACTGTTTTTT.

CDR3 residues: CASSVPGHSNYGYTF. For the CDR3, the DNA is TGTGCCAGCAGCGTCCCGGGACACTCTAACTATGGCTACACCTTC. J is TRBJ1-2 and V is TRBV5-6, with D tentatively TRBD1 (6 bases). CDR1 is SGHDT and CDR2 is YYEEEE in the germline V gene. The CDR3 extends over 15 amino acids. V dropped 4 bases and J dropped 0 bases, with 13 bases sitting between them. The entire variable domain, with the rest obtained from reference TRBV5-6 and TRBJ1-2, is as follows: DAGVTQSPTHLIKTRGQQVTLRCSPKSGHDTVSWYQQALGQGPQFIFQYYEEEERQRGNFPDRFSGHQFPNYSSELNVNALLLGDSALYLCASSVPGHSNYGYTFGSGTRLTVV.

CDR3 sequence reads: CASRSLAGGQTGELFF. For the CDR3, the DNA is TGTGCCAGCAGGTCACTAGCGGGAGGGCAAACCGGGGAGCTGTTTTTT. The chain has TRBV27 and TRBJ2-2, with 13 bases aligning to TRBD2. After removal of 6 bases from V and 5 bases from J, the junction contained 6 bases not matched to a gene. CDR3 length: 16 amino acids. Looked up from germline, CDR1 is MNHEY and CDR2 is SMNVEV (reference sequence).